This is a list of T cell receptor beta chains from one sample in a study of cytomegalovirus exposure and HLA in healthy donors. Libraries were prepared by immunoSEQ multiplex PCR; TCRdb keeps only in-frame clonotypes and omits some of them. The sample includes 95,000 to 150,000 clones, roughly three fifths of them seen just once. The sequencing sample was made of PBMCs. All receptors derive from a man younger than 35 in good health and CMV-seronegative. CDR3s include the opening cysteine and the closing phenylalanine or tryptophan. The D gene is left open where the match is weak. Clone size is not always given. Where it is, it says once, few, many or a class for expanded clones.

d_call | j_call | v_call | clone_size | cdr3_aa | cdr3_nt
TRBD2 | TRBJ2-1 | TRBV30 | few | CAWKAGGSYNEQFF | TGTGCCTGGAAAGCGGGAGGCTCCTACAATGAGCAGTTCTTC
TRBD2 | TRBJ2-3 | TRBV11-2 | . | CASRSAGVTDTQYF | TGTGCCAGTCGCTCAGCGGGAGTCACAGATACGCAGTATTTT
. | TRBJ1-6 | TRBV30 | . | CAWSVSGTPGPLHF | TGTGCCTGGAGCGTATCGGGGACACCCGGACCCCTCCACTTT
. | TRBJ2-7 | TRBV20-1 | few | CSAPRGYEQYF | TGCAGTGCACCCCGGGGCTACGAGCAGTACTTC
TRBD2 | TRBJ2-3 | TRBV5-1 | . | CASSSGVNGLASGTQYF | TGCGCCAGCAGCTCGGGAGTGAACGGACTAGCCTCGGGGACGCAGTATTTT
. | TRBJ1-1 | TRBV28 | . | CASSPPPGNTEAFF | TGTGCCAGCAGTCCTCCCCCGGGGAACACTGAAGCTTTCTTT
TRBD2 | TRBJ2-5 | TRBV11-1 | few | CASSLARGGETQYF | TGTGCCAGCAGCTTAGCGCGGGGGGGAGAGACCCAGTACTTC
. | TRBJ2-7 | TRBV28 | . | CASSFYSYEQYF | TGTGCCAGCAGTTTCTACTCCTACGAGCAGTACTTC
TRBD1 | TRBJ2-7 | TRBV27 | . | CASSFTGIGTASYEQYF | TGTGCCAGCAGTTTTACAGGAATCGGGACAGCTTCCTACGAGCAGTACTTC
TRBD1 | TRBJ1-6 | TRBV28 | . | CASSFPDRVNSPLHF | TGTGCCAGCAGTTTTCCGGACAGGGTTAATTCACCCCTCCACTTT
. | TRBJ1-1 | TRBV13 | . | CASSPPGGTEAFF | TGTGCCAGCAGCCCCCCCGGGGGCACTGAAGCTTTCTTT
. | TRBJ2-6 | TRBV6-6 | few | CASSYFPTSGANVLTF | TGTGCCAGCAGTTACTTTCCTACCTCTGGGGCCAACGTCCTGACTTTC
. | TRBJ1-1 | TRBV27 | . | CASRLQGYTEAFF | TGTGCCAGCAGGCTACAGGGATACACTGAAGCTTTCTTT
. | TRBJ2-7 | TRBV28 | . | CAALGARSSYEQYF | TGTGCCGCCCTAGGAGCGAGAAGCTCCTACGAGCAGTACTTC
. | TRBJ1-1 | TRBV7-9 | . | CSSSRLGTEAFF | TGTTCCAGCAGCCGCCTCGGCACTGAAGCTTTCTTT
. | TRBJ1-3 | TRBV25-1 | . | CASSESSIDSIYF | TGTGCCAGCAGTGAATCTTCTATTGACTCCATATATTTT
. | TRBJ2-7 | TRBV6-1 | . | CASSATGFVFDEQYF | TGTGCCAGCAGTGCAACAGGGTTCGTTTTCGACGAGCAGTACTTC
. | TRBJ1-1 | TRBV18 | . | CASSPQGLGTEAFF | TGTGCCAGCTCACCACAGGGGTTGGGCACTGAAGCTTTCTTT
. | TRBJ2-5 | TRBV7-9 | . | CASSLWSNSQETQYF | TGTGCCAGCAGCTTATGGAGTAATTCCCAAGAGACCCAGTACTTC
TRBD1 | TRBJ1-1 | TRBV6-5 | . | CASRRQGRGTEAFF | TGTGCCAGCAGACGACAGGGAAGGGGCACTGAAGCTTTCTTT
. | TRBJ2-4 | TRBV27 | . | CASSLGPNPNIQYF | TGTGCCAGCAGTTTGGGGCCTAACCCAAACATTCAGTACTTC
. | TRBJ2-4 | TRBV6-5 | . | CASSSGAKNIQYF | TGTGCCAGCAGTAGCGGGGCCAAAAACATTCAGTACTTC
TRBD2 | TRBJ2-3 | TRBV7-9 | . | CASSSGLAGSTDTQYF | TGTGCCAGCAGCTCCGGCCTAGCGGGGAGCACAGATACGCAGTATTTT
. | TRBJ2-3 | TRBV7-9 | . | CASSLVGTQATDTQYF | TGTGCCAGCAGCTTAGTAGGGACACAAGCCACAGATACGCAGTATTTT
TRBD2 | TRBJ2-7 | TRBV28 | . | CASSSSGRFSYEQYF | TGTGCCAGCAGTTCGAGCGGGAGATTTTCCTACGAGCAGTACTTC
TRBD2 | TRBJ2-5 | TRBV5-1 | . | CASSHGLARETQYF | TGCGCCAGCAGCCATGGACTAGCGCGAGAGACCCAGTACTTC
. | TRBJ1-1 | TRBV28 | . | CASSPRGPYGNTEAFF | TGTGCCAGCAGTCCCAGGGGCCCATATGGGAACACTGAAGCTTTCTTT
TRBD2 | TRBJ2-5 | TRBV11-1 | . | CASSLGLAEETQYF | TGTGCCAGCAGCTTAGGGCTAGCGGAAGAGACCCAGTACTTC
. | TRBJ2-1 | TRBV29-1 | . | CSVAHLFGDNEQFF | TGCAGCGTTGCCCACCTGTTCGGGGACAATGAGCAGTTCTTC
TRBD1 | TRBJ1-2 | TRBV28 | . | CASTSRATGPIYGYTF | TGTGCCAGCACCTCGAGGGCGACAGGGCCGATTTATGGCTACACCTTC
TRBD1 | TRBJ2-6 | TRBV2 | . | CARSEQGAGGANVLTF | TGTGCCCGCAGTGAACAGGGGGCCGGTGGGGCCAACGTCCTGACTTTC
. | TRBJ1-2 | TRBV10-3 | . | CAIRGSLGYGYTF | TGTGCCATCAGGGGTTCACTAGGCTATGGCTACACCTTC
TRBD2 | TRBJ2-3 | TRBV5-6 | . | CASRAPTGGLAPTDTQYF | TGTGCCAGCAGAGCACCCACAGGCGGACTAGCCCCCACAGATACGCAGTATTTT
. | TRBJ2-7 | TRBV4-2 | once | CARSQLGQGGSYEQYF | TGTGCCCGCAGCCAGCTCGGACAGGGAGGGTCCTACGAGCAGTACTTC
. | TRBJ2-7 | TRBV6-5 | . | CASSYSISGAYEQYF | TGTGCCAGCAGTTACTCGATCTCAGGGGCGTACGAGCAGTACTTC
. | TRBJ2-1 | TRBV4-1 | . | CASSQVSGSEQFF | TGCGCCAGCAGCCAAGTGTCCGGTAGTGAGCAGTTCTTC
. | TRBJ1-4 | TRBV18 | . | CASSPRPGIKFELFF | TGTGCCAGCTCTCCCAGACCAGGAATAAAATTCGAACTGTTTTTT
. | TRBJ1-3 | TRBV27 | . | CASVSEYGNTIYF | TGTGCCAGCGTTAGTGAATACGGAAACACCATATATTTT
. | TRBJ1-3 | TRBV6-1 | . | CASPSLAFGGTIYF | TGTGCCAGCCCGAGTTTGGCCTTCGGCGGCACCATATATTTT
. | TRBJ1-5 | TRBV27 | . | CASSLRGGQPQHF | TGTGCCAGCAGTTTAAGGGGGGGTCAGCCCCAGCATTTT
. | TRBJ2-1 | TRBV6-4 | . | CASSVGHRDEQFF | TGTGCCAGCAGTGTGGGACATCGGGATGAGCAGTTCTTC
TRBD1 | TRBJ1-4 | TRBV6-1 | . | CASSKGQATNEKLFF | TGTGCCAGCAGTAAAGGACAGGCAACTAATGAAAAACTGTTTTTT
. | TRBJ1-5 | TRBV29-1 | . | CSVVWGVGANQPQHF | TGCAGCGTTGTGTGGGGGGTCGGGGCTAATCAGCCCCAGCATTTT
. | TRBJ2-7 | TRBV9 | . | CASSVGTETYEQYF | TGTGCCAGCAGCGTCGGCACAGAGACCTACGAGCAGTACTTC
. | TRBJ1-2 | TRBV6-6 | once | CASGGAAGNYGYTF | TGTGCCAGCGGGGGGGCAGCCGGTAACTATGGCTACACCTTC
TRBD1 | TRBJ1-1 | TRBV6-6 | . | CASSQTDRVSAEAFF | TGTGCCAGCAGTCAAACTGACAGGGTCAGTGCTGAAGCTTTCTTT
. | TRBJ2-7 | TRBV10-2 | . | CASSKTGAHEQYF | TGCGCCAGCAGTAAGACGGGTGCCCACGAGCAGTACTTC
. | TRBJ2-3 | TRBV5-6 | few | CASSLIGGEVTDTQYF | TGTGCCAGCAGCTTAATAGGGGGAGAGGTTACAGATACGCAGTATTTT